A selection of T cell receptor beta chains follows, all from one sample in a study of radiation and T cells in renal cell carcinoma. TCRdb's table, derived via immunoSEQ multiplex PCR, lists solely in-frame clones and lacks some. The top ten clones hold 5.5% to 6.5% of a sample with about 130,000 clones, more than 70% of them seen once. The starting material was blood, obtained from a patient whose treatment included radiotherapy and nephrectomy. The receptors come from a woman aged 70-85 years with renal cell carcinoma. Both conserved end residues are part of each CDR3. D genes are given only for firm matches. Part of the rows lack a size; the others show once, few, many or a class for expanded clones.

D	size	J	V	DNA	CDR3
NA	NA	TRBJ2-3	TRBV7-9	TGTGCCAGCAGCTTATCCAGCGGTACAGATACGCAGTATTTT	CASSLSSGTDTQYF
NA	NA	TRBJ1-2	TRBV14	TGTGCCAGCAGCCAAGATTTCCTGGGTACCTATGGCTACACCTTC	CASSQDFLGTYGYTF
NA	NA	TRBJ2-5	TRBV7-2	TGTGCCAGCAGCTTACCGGGCTCAGAAAAGACCCAGTACTTC	CASSLPGSEKTQYF
NA	NA	TRBJ1-2	TRBV6-5	TGTGCCAGCAGTTATAAGGGAGGCTACACCTTC	CASSYKGGYTF
NA	NA	TRBJ2-2	TRBV9	TGTGCCAGCAGCGCGAACACCGGGGAGCTGTTTTTT	CASSANTGELFF
NA	NA	TRBJ1-6	TRBV5-1	TGCGCCAGCAGTCCCATCGGAACAATCCAGGGTTCACCCCTCCACTTT	CASSPIGTIQGSPLHF
NA	NA	TRBJ1-3	TRBV27	TGTGCCAGCAGTTTCCGCTCTGGAAACACCATATATTTT	CASSFRSGNTIYF
NA	NA	TRBJ1-1	TRBV6-5	TGTGCCACTACGGGGGGCGCGGGCACTGAAGCTTTCTTT	CATTGGAGTEAFF
TRBD1	NA	TRBJ1-2	TRBV19	TGTGCCAGTAGTATAGACGCGACAGGGGGCGTTTTCTATGGCTACACCTTC	CASSIDATGGVFYGYTF
NA	NA	TRBJ1-2	TRBV6-6	TGTGCCAGCAGTCCAAGGGACAACTATGGCTACACCTTC	CASSPRDNYGYTF
NA	NA	TRBJ2-7	TRBV7-3	TGTGCCAGCAGCTCAGGGGGGAGGTACGAGCAGTACTTC	CASSSGGRYEQYF
TRBD1	few	TRBJ1-2	TRBV11-3	TGTGCCAGCAGCAGACAGGGAGCCCATGGCTACACCTTC	CASSRQGAHGYTF
NA	NA	TRBJ1-1	TRBV25-1	TGTGCCAGCAGTGCTGGGGCAGGGGTGAACACTGAAGCTTTCTTT	CASSAGAGVNTEAFF
NA	NA	TRBJ2-7	TRBV28	TGTGCCAGCAGTTTAGAAACGATCTACGAGCAGTACTTC	CASSLETIYEQYF
NA	NA	TRBJ2-1	TRBV7-2	TGTGCCAGCAGCTTTGGGTATGAGCAGTTCTTC	CASSFGYEQFF
NA	once	TRBJ2-4	TRBV5-1	TGCGCCAGCAGCTTGGGACAGGGACTAGCCAAAAACATTCAGTACTTC	CASSLGQGLAKNIQYF
NA	NA	TRBJ1-2	TRBV7-2	TGTGCCAGCAGCTCCGGGGCAGCCACTAACTATGGCTACACCTTC	CASSSGAATNYGYTF
TRBD1	once	TRBJ1-2	TRBV7-9	TGTGCCAGCAGCCCCGGGACAGGGAATTACTATGGCTACACCTTC	CASSPGTGNYYGYTF
TRBD1	NA	TRBJ2-4	TRBV30	TGTGCCTGGAGAGGACAGGGTACCAAAAACATTCAGTACTTC	CAWRGQGTKNIQYF
NA	NA	TRBJ2-3	TRBV5-1	TGCGCCAGCATTAGCACAGATACGCAGTATTTT	CASISTDTQYF
NA	once	TRBJ2-3	TRBV15	TGTGCCACCAGCAGACCAGGCAGCACAGATACGCAGTATTTT	CATSRPGSTDTQYF
NA	NA	TRBJ1-3	TRBV29-1	TGCAGCGTTGGACAGGCTGGAAACACCATATATTTT	CSVGQAGNTIYF
NA	NA	TRBJ2-7	TRBV5-4	TGTGCCAGCAGCCCCGGGTCATCAAATCCCTACGAGCAGTACTTC	CASSPGSSNPYEQYF
NA	NA	TRBJ2-1	TRBV9	TGTGCCAGCAGCGGAGGAGTGACGGGGAAACTCTACAATGAGCAGTTCTTC	CASSGGVTGKLYNEQFF